This is a list of T cell receptor beta chains from one sample in a study of T-cell reconstitution after alpha-beta-depleted transplantation in children. TCRdb analysed the PCR reads with MiXCR anew, one entry per CDR3 protein. The sample yields fewer than 700,000 distinct CDR3 sequences, about an eighth seen once. The sequences come from PBMCs, mostly from graft donor cells, collected 360 days after TCRalphabeta/CD19-depleted stem cell transplant. The source is a male patient under 18 who had a stem cell transplant for acute myeloid leukemia, so the T cells may come from the graft donor. Each CDR3 is given with its conserved first and last residue. D genes are given only for firm matches. Clone size is not always given. Where it is, it says once, few, many or a class for expanded clones.

TRBJ2-7 | few | TRBV20-1 | TRBD2 | CSARGVGGTSAYEQYF | TGCAGTGCTAGGGGGGTTGGGGGGACTAGCGCCTACGAGCAGTACTTC
TRBJ2-7 | NA | TRBV6-1 | NA | CATRGLGASEQYF | TGTGCCACGCGGGGGCTGGGGGCCTCCGAGCAGTACTTC
TRBJ1-4 | NA | TRBV2 | NA | CASSEESRPTNEKLFF | TGTGCCAGCAGTGAAGAAAGCCGCCCAACTAATGAAAAACTGTTTTTT
TRBJ2-7 | few | TRBV9 | NA | CASSSSPNLRFTYEQYF | TGTGCCAGCAGCTCCAGTCCAAATTTGAGGTTTACCTACGAGCAGTACTTC
TRBJ2-1 | many | TRBV7-6 | TRBD2 | CASSLVFWTSGYNEQFF | TGTGCCAGCAGCTTAGTCTTCTGGACTAGCGGTTACAATGAGCAGTTCTTC
TRBJ2-7 | NA | TRBV28 | TRBD1 | CASSYGDRGRPGQYF | TGTGCCAGCAGTTACGGGGACAGGGGACGACCGGGGCAGTACTTC
TRBJ2-1 | NA | TRBV21-1 | NA | CASSKRGGEGLPNEQFF | TGTGCCAGCAGCAAACGAGGGGGGGAGGGACTCCCCAATGAGCAGTTCTTC
TRBJ2-7 | NA | TRBV4-3 | NA | CASSFGQGIAGVLYEQYF | TGCGCCAGCAGCTTCGGACAGGGAATAGCGGGAGTCCTTTACGAGCAGTACTTC
TRBJ1-4 | NA | TRBV15 | NA | CATWDGDEKLFF | TGTGCCACCTGGGACGGCGATGAAAAACTGTTTTTT
TRBJ2-5 | NA | TRBV5-1 | NA | CASSPRGPGDQYF | TGCGCCAGCAGTCCTCGGGGTCCAGGGGACCAGTACTTC